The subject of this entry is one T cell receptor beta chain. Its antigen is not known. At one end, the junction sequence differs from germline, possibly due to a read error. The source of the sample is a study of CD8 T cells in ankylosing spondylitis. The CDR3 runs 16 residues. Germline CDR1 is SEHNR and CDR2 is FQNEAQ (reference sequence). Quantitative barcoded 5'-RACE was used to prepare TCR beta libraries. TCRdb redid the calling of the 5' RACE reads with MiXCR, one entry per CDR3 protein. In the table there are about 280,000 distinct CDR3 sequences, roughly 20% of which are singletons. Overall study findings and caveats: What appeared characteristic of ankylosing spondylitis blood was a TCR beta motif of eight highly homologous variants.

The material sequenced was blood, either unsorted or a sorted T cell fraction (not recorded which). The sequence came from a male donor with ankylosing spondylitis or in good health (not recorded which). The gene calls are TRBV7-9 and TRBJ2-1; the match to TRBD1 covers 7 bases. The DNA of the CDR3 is TGTGTCAGCAGCTGGGATTGGGACAGAACCTACAATGAGCAGTTCTTC. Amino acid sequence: CVSSWDWDRTYNEQFF.